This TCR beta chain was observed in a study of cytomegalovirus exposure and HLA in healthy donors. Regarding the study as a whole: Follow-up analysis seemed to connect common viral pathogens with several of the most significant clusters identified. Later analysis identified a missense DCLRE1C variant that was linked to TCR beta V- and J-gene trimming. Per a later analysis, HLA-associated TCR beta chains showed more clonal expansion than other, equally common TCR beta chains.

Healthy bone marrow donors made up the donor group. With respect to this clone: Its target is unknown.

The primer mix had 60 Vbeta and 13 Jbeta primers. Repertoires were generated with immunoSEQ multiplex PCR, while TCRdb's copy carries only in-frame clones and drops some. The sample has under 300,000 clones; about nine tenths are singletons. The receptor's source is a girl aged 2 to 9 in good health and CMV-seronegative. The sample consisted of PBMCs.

Here the CDR3 DNA reads TGTGCCAGCAGCTCTAAGGGACATCCGGCGGATGAGCAGTTCTTC. Its translation: CASSSKGHPADEQFF. This sequence joins TRBV4-2 and TRBJ2-1; D might be TRBD1 (6 bases). CDR1 and CDR2 from the germline V gene are LGHNA and YNFKEQ. The CDR3 covers 15 residues. The germline V and J ends were trimmed by 5 bases and 8 bases, with 19 bases remaining between them.